This T cell receptor beta chain was sequenced for a study of blood T cell repertoires in COVID-19. Whole-study context: Researchers got acute and convalescent COVID-19 samples from the United States, Italy and Spain. PBMCs, B-cell-depleted T cells, or T cells were the source of the cDNA or gDNA that made up the material.

The authors' processing: The authors estimated nucleated cell counts from reference gene primer amplification. The assay was immunoSEQ multiplex PCR, and TCRdb's table has in-frame clones only and misses some. That table gives V, J and clone size, and the DNA gave D and trimming. The table shows 130,000 or so clones, with around 84% occurring only once. Germline V CDR1 and CDR2: SGDLS, YYNGEE. The CDR3 runs 15 residues. The V gene lost 0 bases and the J gene lost 8 bases, with 15 bases spanning the gap. The source material was peripheral blood. The rearrangement joins TRBV9 to TRBJ1-3; no clear D. The sequence was collected from a woman older than 75 with acute or convalescent COVID-19. CDR3 amino acids: CASSVGGTNLDTIYF. The DNA for the CDR3 is TGTGCCAGCAGCGTAGGTGGTACGAACCTAGACACCATATATTTT.